The entry that follows covers one TCR beta chain sequence. Antigen unknown. This specimen comes from a study of post-analysis software for immune sequencing data. Study-wide findings and caveats: Patients carried five TRBV segments more frequently than controls did, and TRBV5-6, TRBV5-1 and TRBV20-1 were among them. Those samples that were prepared in the same batch co-clustered strongly by F measure.

Unique molecular identifiers were present in the TCR beta cDNA libraries. TCRdb analysed the PCR reads with MiXCR anew, one entry per CDR3 protein. The table has roughly 400,000 distinct CDR3 sequences, roughly 40% seen once. The CDR3 sequence is 14 residues long. V lost 5 bases and J 0 bases, leaving 8 bases between the germline ends. The receptor comes from a girl aged 2 to 10 with multiple sclerosis. Sequenced input: blood. J is TRBJ1-5 and V is TRBV12-3 or TRBV12-4; D unresolved. The CDR3 here is CASSALYSNQPQHF. In DNA, the CDR3 is TGTGCCAGCAGTGCCCTATATAGCAATCAGCCCCAGCATTTT.